This entry describes one T cell receptor (beta chain). There is no known antigen for this receptor. No base quality information exists; no much larger clone differs at one position. Trimming removed 2 bases from V and 7 bases from J, leaving 6 bases between the germline ends. The CDR3 sequence holds 10 residues, the cysteine and phenylalanine included. The kept DNA is CDR3 alone, 30 bases in frame from the first base. CDR1 and CDR2 are drawn from the germline V gene (reference sequence): DFQATT, SNEGSKA. The cohort comprised several hundred healthy bone marrow donors. At the time of sampling, every cohort member was nominally healthy, though immune exposures that went unrecorded were likely present. The donor was CMV seropositive and belonged to the group of more than 250 seropositive cohort members. A peripheral blood sample was provided by each donor, and peripheral blood mononuclear cells were used for TCR beta sequencing. The Qiagen DNeasy Blood Extraction Kit was used to extract genomic DNA from the blood cell samples.

The sample originates from a study of cytomegalovirus exposure and HLA in healthy donors (TCRdb year 2017). Background on the whole study: An earlier analysis of around 600 of the donors reported about 250 Gb of sequence data and some 120 million unique TCR beta sequences from 150 million to 200 million T cells. Approximately 310 gigabases of sequencing data and 91 million or so unique TCR sequences made up an early release that covered approximately 700 HLA-typed donors. Of the 350 to 450 genotyped donors, about 80% fell in the genetic ancestry cluster associated with self-reported Caucasian donors. The study aimed to test whether cataloging public T cell receptors could reveal signatures of past pathogen exposure. Using immunosequencing, the study profiled T cell repertoires from about 610 subjects and related those repertoires to cytomegalovirus serostatus. In addition to the first cohort of roughly 700 subjects, a separate validation cohort of approximately 130 different subjects was used. The study combined high-throughput TCR immunosequencing, statistical association of individual TCRs with disease status, and machine learning to predict cytomegalovirus infection status. In a later analysis, previously published TCR beta repertoires from 600 to 850 donors were re-analyzed and high-resolution HLA genotyping was added so that TCR occurrence patterns could be studied. The later analysis used no new phenotypic data to find candidate immune exposures, relying instead on TCR beta sequences and their occurrence across donors. To decide whether each TCR beta V gene segment behaved as functional or pseudogenic, an earlier analysis of 587 of the donors relied on high-throughput TCR beta sequencing. Donor age, sex, ethnicity and CMV serostatus were compiled together with the repertoire data. A later genetic analysis took genome-wide SNP genotypes for about 55% of the roughly 700 donors and used that subset as a discovery cohort. All discovery cohort repertoires had been generated on a single sequencing platform. Both class I and class II loci were covered by HLA typing, at four-digit resolution. The number of typed donors differed by locus: roughly 620-640 for A, B, C, DRB1 and DQB1; about 520 for DQA1; approximately 600 for DPA1; and about 470 for DPB1. Because of strong linkage in the cohort, roughly five DR-DQ haplotypes were treated as single units for association and clustering. Across approximately 400 genotyped donors of the cohort, an average of about 240,000 unique TCR beta nucleotide sequences per donor were sequenced, and around 19% of those sequences were non-productive. Beyond this particular receptor, the publication reports: The sequencing pipeline was judged likely to have produced a cluster of highly shared sequence variants as a technical artifact. The study listed 164 TCR beta chains as associated with cytomegalovirus. The presence/absence analyses assumed that sequencing depth was roughly uniform across donors, and that assumption may not be true. Some IMGT-functional V segments, including TRBV6-2 and TRBV6-3, could not be distinguished by the 87-base-pair reads and were therefore excluded. Most TCR sequences were seen in very few donors, while some public TCRs were found in many individuals. This cohort had only TCR beta chains sequenced, and the lack of alpha or paired-chain data limited which features could be detected. The earlier analysis of about 600 of the donors excluded over 15 rarely observed V segments, including chromosome 9 orphons, because counts were too low. A later genetic analysis reported fewer N-insertions in productive TCRs among donors in an Asian-associated ancestry cluster than the approximately 700-donor mean. A further reported finding was that TCR beta sequences accurately predicted the HLA-A and HLA-B alleles for most subjects in the first cohort. Linkage disequilibrium might explain the correlated functional status among segregating V segments, but an unknown experimental factor could not be ruled out. A few of the identified cytomegalovirus-associated TCR beta chains were confirmed in vitro to be specific for cytomegalovirus antigens. A later analysis associated approximately 17,000 TCR beta sequences with specific HLA alleles at a false discovery rate of 0.05. A later analysis found that HLA-associated TCR beta chains were more clonally expanded and had lower generation probabilities than equally common non-associated chains. In an earlier analysis of approximately 590 of the donors, most TCR beta V segments were observed in productive rearrangements about 90% or about 30% of the time, broadly matching IMGT annotations. According to a later analysis, parvovirus B19, influenza, CMV and Epstein-Barr virus appeared linked to several top co-occurrence clusters. Strong co-occurrence of HLA alleles, especially DR and DQ, made assigning TCR associations to individual alleles difficult. Because HLA typing was missing for some donors at each locus, association tests included only the typed subset. The authors suggested that the approach could potentially be generalized to other disease states and immunological phenotypes. In both the original and validation cohorts, the classifier was reported to diagnose cytomegalovirus status with high specificity and sensitivity. Most CMV-associated TCR beta chains appeared to be HLA-restricted in a later analysis, and the HLA associations seemed to be driven largely by CMV exposure. In a later analysis, the rate of TCR association differed among HLA loci, with DRB1 alleles having the most associated TCRs and HLA-C alleles having the fewest. Immune exposure information for the cohort was limited to CMV serostatus. A later genetic analysis associated a missense DCLRE1C variant with V-gene and J-gene trimming of TCR beta chains, and an independent cohort replicated the association.

Library construction relied on the immunoSEQ multiplex PCR assay. A mixture of 60 forward primers for TCR Vbeta segments and 13 reverse primers for TCR Jbeta segments was used in the multiplex PCR. A multiplex PCR assay on genomic DNA amplified the CDR3 region of rearranged TCR beta genes. On the Illumina HiSeq System, the amplified TCR beta libraries were sequenced as 87-base-pair reads. The authors processed their data as follows. A later analysis counted around 72 million unique TCR beta chains across the 600 to 850 repertoires, and 9.5 million to 11 million of these chains were shared by at least two donors. Raw reads were error-corrected and collapsed into unique sequences with a nearest-neighbor algorithm that merged closely related sequences to remove PCR and sequencing errors. V, D and J gene segments were assigned by aligning CDR3 sequences to IMGT reference sequences. For a sequence to be retained, a match of at least six nucleotides was required to both a V gene segment and a J gene segment. A rearrangement counted as productive if the CDR3 had no stop codons and remained in frame with V and J, and every other rearrangement counted as non-productive. CDR3 was defined according to IMGT convention as the region running from the second conserved V-encoded cysteine to the conserved J-encoded phenylalanine. The earlier analysis of fewer than 750 of the donors excluded sequences that lacked an unambiguous match to a single V gene segment. In an earlier analysis of several hundred of the donors, V segments were called functional above 56.7% productive rearrangements and were called segregating when the between-donor standard deviation exceeded 5%. A statistical classification framework was built to diagnose cytomegalovirus status from the catalog of TCR beta chain sequences. A later analysis assigned V and J genes by comparing TCR nucleotide sequences with IMGT/GENE-DB human TR gene sequences. The TCRdist pipeline was used in a later analysis to assign CDR3 sequences and most-parsimonious VDJ recombination scenarios. In a later analysis, each TCR beta chain was defined by its CDR3 amino acid sequence together with its V-gene family, and reads lacking a unique V-gene family were excluded. A later analysis removed nearly 600 highly shared, low-generation-probability nucleotide sequences to deal with suspected cross-contamination and a sequencing artifact. In a later analysis, a clonal expansion index was calculated for each public chain from normalized within-repertoire ranks of inferred template counts. In a later analysis, generation probabilities were computed using a VDJ recombination model fitted to out-of-frame rearrangements, and the results were checked against IGoR. In a later analysis, TCR-TCR, TCR-HLA and TCR-CMV co-occurrence was scored with hypergeometric tests, and a repertoire-size bias correction was applied to TCR pairs. False discovery rates were estimated in a later analysis by permuting HLA or CMV assignments 20 times. A later analysis grouped co-occurring TCRs with DBSCAN, adding TCRdist sequence similarity when clustering within HLA-allele-positive subsets. Repertoires with fewer than 30,000 or more than 120,000 public chains, plus five repertoires with anomalous nucleotide sharing, were excluded from co-occurrence clustering. Held by TCRdb, this immuneACCESS table contains in-frame sequences only and omits some clones. Under half of the omission traces to an unresolved V gene where checked; the cause of the rest is unknown. V and J calls and clone size are copied from that table; D and trimming were computed from the DNA. The sample data list about 100,000 clones, and 60% to 80% of these were observed just once. The ten biggest clones cover around 5% of the sample.

The sequenced sample consisted of PBMCs. The chain is encoded by TRBV20-1 joined to TRBJ2-7, with the D gene not confidently named. The origin of this receptor is a woman between 18 and 30 years old in good health and CMV-seropositive. The nucleotides are TGCAGTGCTAGAAGAGAGGAGCAGTACTTC. Its coded protein is CSARREEQYF.